The 17 T cell receptor beta chains in this list originate from one sample, sequenced in a study of T-cell reconstitution after alpha-beta-depleted transplantation in children (dated by TCRdb to between 2015 and 2016). Taken with the paper, the label for treatment or condition translates to: allogeneic hematopoietic cell transplantation with graft depleted of TCRalphabeta T cells and CD19 B cells. Libraries were built with PCR. TCRdb records Illumina HiSeq 2500 as the sequencer. TCR libraries were prepared with molecular barcoding, using unique molecular identifiers to normalize TCRbeta repertoire quantification. TCRdb reprocessing: public reads trimmed at Q25 with fastp, clones called with MiXCR, in-frame beta chains kept. Identical CDR3 protein sequences are pooled into one entry, listed with their most common genes and DNA. The sample data list under 400,000 distinct CDR3 sequences, and about a quarter of these were observed just once. 11% of the sample belongs to the ten largest clones.

The source material was PBMCs, mostly from graft donor cells, sampled 180 days after TCRalphabeta/CD19-depleted stem cell transplant. Receptor source: a male patient younger than 18 who had a stem cell transplant for acute lymphoblastic leukemia, so the T cells may come from the graft donor.

This sequence joins TRBV7-9 and TRBJ2-5; 8 nucleotides match TRBD2. The junction had 10 bases not matched to a gene; V was cut back by 6 bases and J by 4 bases. The length of the CDR3 is 15 residues. Per the germline V gene, CDR1 is SEHNR and CDR2 is FQNEAQ (reference sequence). The DNA for the CDR3 is TGTGCCAGCAGTTGGGCGGGACTAGGCGGAGAGACCCAGTACTTC. Protein: CASSWAGLGGETQYF.

This clonotype occurred many times. This chain uses TRBV12-3 or TRBV12-4 with TRBJ1-2, with unresolved D. The CDR3 extends over 11 amino acids. Trimming cost V 6 bases and J 8 bases, with 10 bases left between them. The CDR3 here is CASSRRSGYTF. CDR3 DNA: TGTGCCAGCAGCCGGCGATCGGGCTACACCTTC.

The genes are TRBV5-6 and TRBJ1-1; TRBD1 matches 7 bases. The V segment lost 3 bases and the J segment 1 base; nucleotides outside the gene matches: 6. CDR1 SGHDT and CDR2 YYEEEE come from the germline V gene. CDR3 size: 15 residues. The CDR3 here is CASSSLDRSNTEAFF. The CDR3 nucleotides read TGTGCCAGCAGCTCCTTGGACAGGTCGAACACTGAAGCTTTCTTT.

This chain links TRBV29-1 with TRBJ2-1; 7 nucleotides agree with TRBD2. This CDR3 contains 16 residues. V shed 3 bases, J shed 1 base, and the junction held 9 bases outside the gene matches. Germline V gene lookup returns CDR1 SQVTM and CDR2 ANQGSEA. The CDR3 sequence is CSVDRITSASYNEQFF. The DNA of the CDR3 is TGCAGCGTTGATAGGATTACTAGCGCATCCTACAATGAGCAGTTCTTC.

Only a few counts were recorded for this clonotype. The chain combines TRBV12-3 or TRBV12-4 with TRBJ1-5; TRBD1 might be the D (6 bases). CDR3 length equals 14 residues. Trimming cost V 3 bases and J 4 bases, with 10 bases left between them. In nucleotides, the CDR3 is TGTGCCAGCAGTTTCAGGGGACCGAATCAGCCCCAGCATTTT. Its translation is CASSFRGPNQPQHF.

A few counts support this clonotype. Here the CDR3 reads CSARWTGGEETQYF. For the CDR3, the DNA is TGCAGTGCTAGATGGACAGGGGGGGAAGAGACCCAGTACTTC. This sequence joins TRBV20-1 and TRBJ2-5, with 10 bases lining up with TRBD1. The CDR3 loop spans 14 amino acids. Per the germline V gene, CDR1 is DFQATT and CDR2 is SNEGSKA (reference sequence). V shed 2 bases and J 3 bases; nucleotides not matched to a gene: 3.

The CDR3 DNA reads TGTGCCAGCAGTTCCCCAGCAGGGAGGGACTATGGCTACACCTTC. It yields the protein CASSSPAGRDYGYTF. The chain has TRBV12-3 or TRBV12-4 and TRBJ1-2; a possible D gene is TRBD1 (5 bases). This CDR3 has 15 amino acids. V lost 4 bases to trimming and J lost 3 bases, with 15 bases between them.

The J gene is TRBJ2-5, the V gene TRBV12-1; TRBD2, the table's D call, was not compared with the DNA. TRBV12-1 is a documented pseudogene. The CDR3 has 18 residues. CDR3 amino acids: CASSFIGTRVKRVETQYF. DNA of the CDR3: TGTGCCAGCAGCTTTATAGGCACTAGGGTTAAAAGGGTAGAGACCCAGTACTTC.

The V and J genes are TRBV11-2 and TRBJ2-1; perhaps TRBD1 as D (5 bases). Germline CDR1 is SGHAT and CDR2 is FQNNGV. The CDR3 length is 15 residues. V lost 1 base, J lost 6 bases, and 13 bases lay in between. The CDR3 here is CASSLGVRVGNEQFF. The CDR3 DNA sequence: TGTGCCAGCAGCTTAGGTGTCAGGGTTGGCAATGAGCAGTTCTTC.

This clonotype was seen only a few times. V gene TRBV4-1 combines with J gene TRBJ2-7; D tentatively reads TRBD1 or TRBD2 (6 bases each). The germline gives CDR1 MGHRA, CDR2 YSYEKL. V was trimmed by 2 bases and J by 2 bases, leaving 13 bases between them. CDR3 length: 15 amino acids. In DNA, the CDR3 is TGCGCCAGCAGCCAAAGGGGGGACTGGGCCTACGAGCAGTACTTC. Its protein is CASSQRGDWAYEQYF.

This clonotype was observed at least ten times. The chain uses TRBV6-5 and TRBJ1-2, with TRBD1 as a possible D gene (5 bases). CDR1 is MNHEY and CDR2 is SVGAGI in the germline V gene. The CDR3 length is 15 residues. Trimming removed 4 bases from V and 4 bases from J, with 16 bases in between. CDR3 loop: CASSWEGTDLYGYTF. As DNA, the CDR3 is TGTGCCAGCAGTTGGGAGGGGACGGACCTCTATGGCTACACCTTC.

This clonotype was seen repeatedly, ten times or more. The chain has TRBV4-1 and TRBJ2-5, with D perhaps TRBD2 (6 bases). The CDR3 is 15 amino acids. V was trimmed by 2 bases and J by 5 bases, leaving 15 bases between them. CDR1 and CDR2 from the germline V gene are MGHRA and YSYEKL. CDR3: CASSQPSEGWETQYF. The CDR3 DNA is TGCGCCAGCAGCCAACCGTCGGAGGGCTGGGAGACCCAGTACTTC.

This clonotype was picked up many times. The genes are TRBV5-1 and TRBJ2-3; D not certain. CDR3 length equals 13 residues. The V gene's germline CDR1 is SGHRS and CDR2 YFSETQ. Trimming removed 4 bases from V and 2 bases from J, with 8 bases in between. The CDR3 nucleotides read TGCGCCAGCAGCGGCGCGCCCACAGATACGCAGTATTTT. As protein: CASSGAPTDTQYF.

This rearrangement joins TRBV4-1 to TRBJ2-2; maybe TRBD2 (6 bases). V lost 1 base to trimming and J lost 7 bases, with 13 bases between them. The CDR3 covers 15 residues. The germline gives CDR1 MGHRA, CDR2 YSYEKL. The CDR3 coding sequence is TGCGCCAGCAGCCAAGTTTCTAGCGTTGACGGGGAGCTGTTTTTT. Its protein product is CASSQVSSVDGELFF.

This clonotype was recorded a few times. The chain is built from TRBV12-3 or TRBV12-4 and TRBJ2-5; D tentatively reads TRBD1 or TRBD2 (5 bases each). CDR3 length equals 14 residues. Trimming cost V 0 bases and J 5 bases, with 10 bases left between them. CDR3 nucleotide sequence: TGTGCCAGCAGTTTAGCGGGGGTGATGGAGACCCAGTACTTC. Translated, it gives CASSLAGVMETQYF.

The rearrangement joins TRBV5-1 to TRBJ1-2; 8 bases map to TRBD1. With V trimmed by 1 base and J by 3 bases, 8 bases remained unmatched. There are 16 residues in the CDR3. CDR1 and CDR2 from the germline V gene are SGHRS and YFSETQ. This chain's CDR3 is CASSLWWTDRDYGYTF. CDR3 DNA sequence: TGCGCCAGCAGCTTGTGGTGGACGGACAGGGACTATGGCTACACCTTC.

V usage is TRBV6-1 and J usage is TRBJ1-1; D remains unclear. V was shortened by 2 bases and J by 0 bases, with 10 bases between the two germline ends. CDR1 is MNHNS, CDR2 SASEGT, per germline. This CDR3 is built from 15 residues. CDR3 nucleotide sequence: TGTGCCAGCAGTGAATTGGGATTCATGAACACTGAAGCTTTCTTT. It specifies CASSELGFMNTEAFF.